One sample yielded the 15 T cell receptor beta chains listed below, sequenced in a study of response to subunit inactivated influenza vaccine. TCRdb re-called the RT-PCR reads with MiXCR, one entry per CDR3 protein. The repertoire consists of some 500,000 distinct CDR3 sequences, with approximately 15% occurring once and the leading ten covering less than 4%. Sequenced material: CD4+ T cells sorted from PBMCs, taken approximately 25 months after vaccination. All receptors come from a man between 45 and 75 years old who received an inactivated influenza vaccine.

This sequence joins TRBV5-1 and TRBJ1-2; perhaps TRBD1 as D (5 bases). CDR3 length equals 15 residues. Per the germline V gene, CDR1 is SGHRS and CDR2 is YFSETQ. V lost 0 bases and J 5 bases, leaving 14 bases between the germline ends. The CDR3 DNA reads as TGCGCCAGCAGCTTGGACCCCGGGACGGCATATGGCTACACCTTC. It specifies CASSLDPGTAYGYTF.

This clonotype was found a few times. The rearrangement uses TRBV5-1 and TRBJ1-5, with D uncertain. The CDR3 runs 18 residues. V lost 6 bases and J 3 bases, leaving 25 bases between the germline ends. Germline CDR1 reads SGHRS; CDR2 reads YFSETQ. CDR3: CASNLVRQDAGNNQPQHF. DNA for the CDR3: TGCGCCAGCAACCTGGTCCGTCAAGACGCAGGCAACAATCAGCCCCAGCATTTT.

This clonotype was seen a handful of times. CDR3 bases: TGTGCCAGCAGTTTAGCGGGGACGCACTCCTACGAGCAGTACTTC. It codes for CASSLAGTHSYEQYF. This chain uses TRBV27 with TRBJ2-7; D perhaps matches TRBD2 (6 bases). CDR3 size: 15 residues. Germline assignment: CDR1 MNHEY and CDR2 SMNVEV (reference sequence). V shed 2 bases and J shed 0 bases, with 11 bases lying between them.

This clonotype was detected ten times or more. The CDR3 region is CASSGGLYNEQFF. The CDR3 DNA sequence: TGTGCCAGCAGTGGCGGGCTTTACAATGAGCAGTTCTTC. The genes are TRBV2 and TRBJ2-1, with a possible D match to TRBD2 (5 bases). The CDR3 length is 13 residues. Trimming stripped 4 bases from V and 4 bases from J, with 8 bases between. In germline, CDR1 is SNHLY, CDR2 FYNNEI.

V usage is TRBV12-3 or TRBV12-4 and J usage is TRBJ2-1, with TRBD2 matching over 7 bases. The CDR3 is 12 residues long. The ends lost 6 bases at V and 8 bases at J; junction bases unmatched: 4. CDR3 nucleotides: TGTGCCAGCAGGTCTAGCGGCCATGAGCAGTTCTTC. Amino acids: CASRSSGHEQFF.

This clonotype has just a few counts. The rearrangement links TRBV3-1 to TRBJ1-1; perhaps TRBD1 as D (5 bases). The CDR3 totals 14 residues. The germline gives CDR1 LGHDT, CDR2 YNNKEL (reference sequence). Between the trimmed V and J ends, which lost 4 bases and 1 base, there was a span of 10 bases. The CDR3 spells CASSPGPQNTEAFF. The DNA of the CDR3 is TGTGCCAGCAGCCCGGGACCGCAGAACACTGAAGCTTTCTTT.

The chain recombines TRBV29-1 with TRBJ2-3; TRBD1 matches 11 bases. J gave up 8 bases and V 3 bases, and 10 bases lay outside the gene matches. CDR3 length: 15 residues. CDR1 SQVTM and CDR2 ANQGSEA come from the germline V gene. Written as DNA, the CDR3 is TGCAGCGTTGATCCCTGGACAGGGGGCGAGGCTACGCAGTATTTT. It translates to CSVDPWTGGEATQYF.

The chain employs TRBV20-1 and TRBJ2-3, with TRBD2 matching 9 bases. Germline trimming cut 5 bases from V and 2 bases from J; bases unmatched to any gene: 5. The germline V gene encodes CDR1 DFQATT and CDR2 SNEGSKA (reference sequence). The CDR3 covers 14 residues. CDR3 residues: CSAHSGGYTDTQYF. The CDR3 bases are TGCAGTGCTCATAGCGGGGGCTACACAGATACGCAGTATTTT.

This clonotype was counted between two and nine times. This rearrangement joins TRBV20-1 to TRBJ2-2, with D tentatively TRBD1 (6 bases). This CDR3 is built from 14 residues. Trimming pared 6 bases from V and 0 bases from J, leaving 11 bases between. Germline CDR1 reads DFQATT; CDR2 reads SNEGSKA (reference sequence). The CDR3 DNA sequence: TGCAGTGCCGAGAGGGGGACGAACACCGGGGAGCTGTTTTTT. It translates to CSAERGTNTGELFF.

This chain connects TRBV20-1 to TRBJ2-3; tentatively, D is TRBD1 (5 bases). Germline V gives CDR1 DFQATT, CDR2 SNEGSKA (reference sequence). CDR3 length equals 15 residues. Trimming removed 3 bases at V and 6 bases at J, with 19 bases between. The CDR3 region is CSASKQAGDVDTQYF. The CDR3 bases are TGCAGTGCTAGTAAACAGGCTGGAGACGTGGATACGCAGTATTTT.

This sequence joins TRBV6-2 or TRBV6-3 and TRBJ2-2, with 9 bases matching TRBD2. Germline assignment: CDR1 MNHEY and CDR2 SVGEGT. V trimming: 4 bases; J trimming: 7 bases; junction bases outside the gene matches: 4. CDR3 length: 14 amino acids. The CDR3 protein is CASSLAGVIGELFF. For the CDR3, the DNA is TGTGCCAGCAGTTTAGCGGGAGTGATCGGGGAGCTGTTTTTT.

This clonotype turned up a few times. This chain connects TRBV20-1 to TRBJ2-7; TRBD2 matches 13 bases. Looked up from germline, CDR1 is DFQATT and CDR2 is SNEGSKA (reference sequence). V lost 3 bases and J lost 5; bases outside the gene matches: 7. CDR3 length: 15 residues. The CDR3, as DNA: TGCAGTGCTAGTCGGACTAGCGGGAGTACCGACGAGCAGTACTTC. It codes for CSASRTSGSTDEQYF.

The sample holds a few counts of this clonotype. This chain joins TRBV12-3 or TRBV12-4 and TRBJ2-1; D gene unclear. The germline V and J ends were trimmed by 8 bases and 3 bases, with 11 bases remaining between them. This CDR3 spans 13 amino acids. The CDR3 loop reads CASQKTLYNEQFF. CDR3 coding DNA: TGTGCCAGCCAGAAAACCCTCTACAATGAGCAGTTCTTC.

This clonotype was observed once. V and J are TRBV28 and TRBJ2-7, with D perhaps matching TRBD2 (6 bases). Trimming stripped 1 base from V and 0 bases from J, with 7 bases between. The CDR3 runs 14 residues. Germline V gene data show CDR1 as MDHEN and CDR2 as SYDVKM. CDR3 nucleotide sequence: TGTGCCAGCAGTTTATACGGGAGCTCCTACGAGCAGTACTTC. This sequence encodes CASSLYGSSYEQYF. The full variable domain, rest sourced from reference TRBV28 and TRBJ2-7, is DVKVTQSSRYLVKRTGEKVFLECVQDMDHENMFWYRQDPGLGLRLIYFSYDVKMKEKGDIPEGYSVSREKKERFSLILESASTNQTSMYLCASSLYGSSYEQYFGPGTRLTVT.

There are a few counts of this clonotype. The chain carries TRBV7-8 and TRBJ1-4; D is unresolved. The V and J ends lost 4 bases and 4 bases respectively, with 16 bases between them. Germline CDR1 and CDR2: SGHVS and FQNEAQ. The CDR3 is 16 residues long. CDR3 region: CASSSFAGRLNEKLFF. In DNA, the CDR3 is TGTGCCAGCAGCTCGTTTGCAGGACGGCTTAATGAAAAACTGTTTTTT.